This T cell receptor beta chain was sequenced in a study of cytomegalovirus exposure and HLA in healthy donors. Concerning this clone: Its antigen is unknown.

PCR employed 60 Vbeta and 13 Jbeta primers. Clones were sequenced by immunoSEQ multiplex PCR, and TCRdb holds only the in-frame ones, with some missing. The data contain 200,000 to 250,000 clones, over 80% of them singletons. Between the trimmed V and J ends, which lost 5 bases and 0 bases, there was a span of 8 bases. This CDR3 spans 13 amino acids. CDR1 MNHNY and CDR2 SVGAGI come from the germline V gene (reference sequence). Overall study results and limits: The study dropped some indistinguishable V segments, TRBV6-2 and TRBV6-3 among them. Rarity held for most TCR sequences, but there were some public TCRs that occurred in many donors. Cytomegalovirus-associated TCR beta chains were listed, numbering around 150. What was likely a sequencing artifact was a cluster of highly shared sequence variants.

This sequence was found in a boy younger than 10 in good health and CMV-seronegative. The sample consisted of PBMCs. The chain uses TRBV6-6 and TRBJ2-7; D is unclear. DNA of the CDR3: TGTGCCAGCAGTCAGTTCATCTCCTACGAGCAGTACTTC. This encodes CASSQFISYEQYF.